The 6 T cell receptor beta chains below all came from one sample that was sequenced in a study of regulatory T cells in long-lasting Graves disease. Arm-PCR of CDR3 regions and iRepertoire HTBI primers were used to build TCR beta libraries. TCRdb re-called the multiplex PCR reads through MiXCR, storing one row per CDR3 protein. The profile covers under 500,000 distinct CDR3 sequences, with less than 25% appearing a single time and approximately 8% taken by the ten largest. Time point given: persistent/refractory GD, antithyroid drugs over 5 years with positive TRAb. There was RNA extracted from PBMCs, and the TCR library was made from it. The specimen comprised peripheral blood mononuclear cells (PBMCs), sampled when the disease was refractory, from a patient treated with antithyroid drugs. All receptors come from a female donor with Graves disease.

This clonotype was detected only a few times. The CDR3 region is CASNPNVLGGANTEAFF. CDR3 in DNA: TGTGCCAGCAACCCTAATGTTTTGGGGGGCGCGAACACTGAAGCTTTCTTT. The rearrangement joins TRBV7-3 to TRBJ1-1; perhaps TRBD1 as D (6 bases). The V gene's germline CDR1 is SGHTA and CDR2 FQGTGA. Deletions cut 7 bases from V and 1 base from J, with 22 bases between. This CDR3 region has 17 residues.

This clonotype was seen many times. This CDR3 reads CASSEEEVEQYF. CDR3 coding DNA: TGTGCCAGCAGTGAAGAAGAAGTCGAGCAGTACTTC. The chain carries TRBV2 and TRBJ2-7; D is ambiguous. V was pared by 1 base and J by 6 bases, with 7 bases between. This CDR3 is built from 12 residues. Germline-derived CDR1 and CDR2 are SNHLY and FYNNEI.

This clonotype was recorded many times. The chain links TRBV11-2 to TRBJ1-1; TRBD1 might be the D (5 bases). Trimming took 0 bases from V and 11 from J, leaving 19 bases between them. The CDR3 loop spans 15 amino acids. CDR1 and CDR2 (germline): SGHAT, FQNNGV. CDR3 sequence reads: CASSLEGLGPKGAFF. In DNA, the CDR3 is TGTGCCAGCAGCTTAGAAGGGCTGGGGCCAAAAGGGGCTTTCTTT.

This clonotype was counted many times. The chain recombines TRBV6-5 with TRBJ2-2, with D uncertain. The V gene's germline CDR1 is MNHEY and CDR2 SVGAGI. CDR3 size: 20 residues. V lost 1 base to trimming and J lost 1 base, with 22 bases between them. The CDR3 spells CASSYYTHPSLDGNTGELFF. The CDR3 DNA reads TGTGCCAGCAGTTACTACACCCACCCTTCTTTGGACGGGAACACCGGGGAGCTGTTTTTT.

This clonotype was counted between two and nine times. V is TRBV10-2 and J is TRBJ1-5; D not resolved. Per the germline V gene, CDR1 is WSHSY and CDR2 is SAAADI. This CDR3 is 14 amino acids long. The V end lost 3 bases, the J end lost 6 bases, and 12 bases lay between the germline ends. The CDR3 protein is CASSDVGRGQPQHF. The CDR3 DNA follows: TGCGCCAGCAGTGACGTCGGGCGCGGTCAGCCCCAGCATTTT.

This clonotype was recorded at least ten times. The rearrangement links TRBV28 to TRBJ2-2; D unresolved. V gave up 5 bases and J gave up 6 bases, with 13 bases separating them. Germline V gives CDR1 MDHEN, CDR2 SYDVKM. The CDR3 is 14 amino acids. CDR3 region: CASSPQGRPGELFF. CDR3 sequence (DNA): TGTGCCAGCAGTCCCCAAGGCCGTCCCGGGGAGCTGTTTTTT.